The T cell receptor (beta chain) described here comes from a study of shared clonotypes between healthy human individuals. Method: immunoSEQ multiplex PCR; TCRdb's copy keeps in-frame clones and lacks some. The sample contains roughly 1,800,000 clones, 85% to 95% of which appear only once. The naive CD8 subset, CD45RO-negative cells positively selected for CCR7, excluded terminally differentiated effector memory CD45RA+ cells. V lost 0 bases and J lost 6, with 13 bases in between. The CDR3 is 14 amino acids. The germline CDR1 and CDR2 sequences are SGDLS and YYNGEE. The chain employs TRBV9 and TRBJ2-7; possibly TRBD1 for D (6 bases). Sample: naive CD8+ T cells sorted from blood. The sequence was collected from a man in his late teens or twenties in good health. The CDR3 reads CASSVEGTFFEQYF. CDR3 DNA: TGTGCCAGCAGCGTAGAAGGGACATTTTTCGAGCAGTACTTC.